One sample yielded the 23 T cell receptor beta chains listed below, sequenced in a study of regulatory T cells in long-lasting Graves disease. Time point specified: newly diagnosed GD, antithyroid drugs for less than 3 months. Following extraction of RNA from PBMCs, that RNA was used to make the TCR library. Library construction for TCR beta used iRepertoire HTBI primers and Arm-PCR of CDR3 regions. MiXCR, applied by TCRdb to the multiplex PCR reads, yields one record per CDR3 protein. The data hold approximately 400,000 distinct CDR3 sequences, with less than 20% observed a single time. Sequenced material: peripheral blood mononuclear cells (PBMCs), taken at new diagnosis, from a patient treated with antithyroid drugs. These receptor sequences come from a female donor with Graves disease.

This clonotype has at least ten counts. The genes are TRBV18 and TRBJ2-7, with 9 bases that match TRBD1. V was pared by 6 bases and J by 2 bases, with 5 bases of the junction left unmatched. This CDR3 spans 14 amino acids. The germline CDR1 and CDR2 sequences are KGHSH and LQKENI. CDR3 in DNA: TGTGCCAGCTCGGCCGGGACAGGGACCTACGAGCAGTACTTC. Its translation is CASSAGTGTYEQYF.

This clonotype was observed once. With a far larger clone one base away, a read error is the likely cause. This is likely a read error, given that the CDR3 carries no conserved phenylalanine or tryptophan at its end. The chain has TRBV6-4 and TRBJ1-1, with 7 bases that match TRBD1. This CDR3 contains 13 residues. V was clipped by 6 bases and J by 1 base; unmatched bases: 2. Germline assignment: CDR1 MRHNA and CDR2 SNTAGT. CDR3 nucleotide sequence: TGTGCCAGCAGGGGGACAGAGAACACTGAAGCTTTCTCT. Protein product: CASRGTENTEAFS.

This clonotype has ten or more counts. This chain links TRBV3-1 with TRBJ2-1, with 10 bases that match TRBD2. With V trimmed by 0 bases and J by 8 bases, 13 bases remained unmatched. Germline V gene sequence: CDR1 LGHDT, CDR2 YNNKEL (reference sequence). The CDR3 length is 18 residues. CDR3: CASSQDGEAGGPLDEQFF. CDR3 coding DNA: TGTGCCAGCAGCCAAGATGGGGAAGCGGGAGGGCCTTTGGATGAGCAGTTCTTC.

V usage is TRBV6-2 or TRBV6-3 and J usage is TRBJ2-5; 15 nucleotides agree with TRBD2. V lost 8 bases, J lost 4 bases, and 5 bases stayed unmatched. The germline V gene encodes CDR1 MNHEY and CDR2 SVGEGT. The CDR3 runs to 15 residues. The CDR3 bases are TGTGCCAGCGGACCGGGACTAGCGGGGGGAGAGACCCAGTACTTC. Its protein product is CASGPGLAGGETQYF.

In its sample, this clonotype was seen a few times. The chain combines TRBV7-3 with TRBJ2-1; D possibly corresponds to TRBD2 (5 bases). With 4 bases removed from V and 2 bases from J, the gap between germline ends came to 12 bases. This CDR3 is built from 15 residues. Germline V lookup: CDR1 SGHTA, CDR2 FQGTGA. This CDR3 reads CASSSSHGAYNEQFF. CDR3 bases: TGTGCCAGCAGCTCTTCCCACGGGGCCTACAATGAGCAGTTCTTC.

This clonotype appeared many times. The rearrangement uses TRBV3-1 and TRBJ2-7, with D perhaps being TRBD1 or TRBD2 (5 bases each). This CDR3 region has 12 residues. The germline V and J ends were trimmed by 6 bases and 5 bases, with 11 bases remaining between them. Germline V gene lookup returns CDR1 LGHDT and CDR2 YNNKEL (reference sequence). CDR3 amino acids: CASSRGVHEQYF. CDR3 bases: TGTGCCAGCAGTCGGGGCGTCCACGAGCAGTACTTC.

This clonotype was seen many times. CDR3 coding DNA: TGTGCCAGCAGCACGGGACTTTCATACGAGCAGTACTTC. Protein sequence: CASSTGLSYEQYF. The rearrangement links TRBV7-9 to TRBJ2-7, with D possibly matching TRBD2 (6 bases). V lost 5 bases, J lost 4 bases, and 12 bases lay in between. The CDR3 loop spans 13 amino acids. Per germline, CDR1 SEHNR and CDR2 FQNEAQ (reference sequence).

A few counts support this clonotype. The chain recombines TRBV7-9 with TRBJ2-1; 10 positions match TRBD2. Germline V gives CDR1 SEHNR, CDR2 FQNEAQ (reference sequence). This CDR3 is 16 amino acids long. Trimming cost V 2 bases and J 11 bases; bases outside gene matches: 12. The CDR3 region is CASSLTLAGEGGKQFF. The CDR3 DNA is TGTGCCAGCAGCTTAACCCTAGCGGGAGAGGGTGGGAAGCAGTTCTTC.

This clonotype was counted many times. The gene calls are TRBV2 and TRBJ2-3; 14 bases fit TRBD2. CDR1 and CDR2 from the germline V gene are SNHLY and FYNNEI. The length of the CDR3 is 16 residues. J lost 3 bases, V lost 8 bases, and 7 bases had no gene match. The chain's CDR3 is CASLARLAGGTDTQYF. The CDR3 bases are TGTGCCAGCCTGGCCCGACTAGCGGGGGGGACAGATACGCAGTATTTT.

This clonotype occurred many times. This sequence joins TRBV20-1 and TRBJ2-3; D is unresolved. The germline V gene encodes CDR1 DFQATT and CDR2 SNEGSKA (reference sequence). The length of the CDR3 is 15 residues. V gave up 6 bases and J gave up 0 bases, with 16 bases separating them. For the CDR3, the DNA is TGCAGTGCGTGGGCCGGCAAGTCTAGCACAGATACGCAGTATTTT. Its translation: CSAWAGKSSTDTQYF.

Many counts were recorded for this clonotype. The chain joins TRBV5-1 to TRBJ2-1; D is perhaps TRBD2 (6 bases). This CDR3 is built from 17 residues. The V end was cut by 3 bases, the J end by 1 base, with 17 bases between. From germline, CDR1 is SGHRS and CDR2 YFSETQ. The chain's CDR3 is CASSYGWAGRSYNEQFF. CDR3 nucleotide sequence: TGCGCCAGCAGCTACGGATGGGCGGGACGGTCCTACAATGAGCAGTTCTTC.

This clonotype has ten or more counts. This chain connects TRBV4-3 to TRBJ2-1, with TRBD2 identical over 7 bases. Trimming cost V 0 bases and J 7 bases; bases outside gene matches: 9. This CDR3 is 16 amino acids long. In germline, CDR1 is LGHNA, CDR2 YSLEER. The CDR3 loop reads CASSQEGRTRWNEQFF. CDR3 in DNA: TGCGCCAGCAGCCAAGAAGGCCGGACTAGGTGGAATGAGCAGTTCTTC.

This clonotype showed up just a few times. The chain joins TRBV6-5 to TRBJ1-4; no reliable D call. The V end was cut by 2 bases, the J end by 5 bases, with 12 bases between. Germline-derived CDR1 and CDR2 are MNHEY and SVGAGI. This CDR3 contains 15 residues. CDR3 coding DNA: TGTGCCAGCAGTTACCTCGGAGCCGGGAATGAAAAACTGTTTTTT. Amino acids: CASSYLGAGNEKLFF.

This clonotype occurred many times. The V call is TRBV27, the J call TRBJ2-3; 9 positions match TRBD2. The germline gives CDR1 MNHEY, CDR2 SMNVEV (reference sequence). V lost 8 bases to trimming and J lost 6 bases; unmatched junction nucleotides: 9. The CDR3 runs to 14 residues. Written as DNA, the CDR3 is TGTGCCAGCCAAGCGGGGGGCGCTTTGGATACGCAGTATTTT. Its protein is CASQAGGALDTQYF.

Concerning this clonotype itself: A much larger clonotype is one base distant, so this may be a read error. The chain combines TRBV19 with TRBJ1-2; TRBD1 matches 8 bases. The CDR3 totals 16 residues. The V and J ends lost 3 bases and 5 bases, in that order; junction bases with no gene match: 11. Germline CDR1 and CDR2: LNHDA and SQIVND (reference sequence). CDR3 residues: CASSIVVDREGYGYTF. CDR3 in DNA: TGTGCCAGTAGTATCGTTGTGGACAGGGAGGGTTATGGCTACACCTTC.

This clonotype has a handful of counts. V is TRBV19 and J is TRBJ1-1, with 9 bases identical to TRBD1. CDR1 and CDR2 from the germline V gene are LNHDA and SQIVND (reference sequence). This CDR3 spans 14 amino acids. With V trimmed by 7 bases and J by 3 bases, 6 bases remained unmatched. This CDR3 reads CASTSGQGYTEAFF. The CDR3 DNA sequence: TGTGCCAGTACCTCGGGACAGGGCTACACTGAAGCTTTCTTT.

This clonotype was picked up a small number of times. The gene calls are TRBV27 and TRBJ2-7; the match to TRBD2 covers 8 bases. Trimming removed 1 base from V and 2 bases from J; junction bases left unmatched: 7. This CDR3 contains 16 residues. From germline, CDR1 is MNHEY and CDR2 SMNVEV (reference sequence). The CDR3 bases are TGTGCCAGCAGTTTATTAAAAAGCGGGAGACCCTACGAGCAGTACTTC. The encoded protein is CASSLLKSGRPYEQYF.

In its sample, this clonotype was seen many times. CDR3 coding DNA: TGCGCCAGCAGCTTGGTTGGACAGGCAGGCTCCTACAATGAGCAGTTCTTC. Amino acid sequence: CASSLVGQAGSYNEQFF. This chain uses TRBV5-1 with TRBJ2-1, with 7 positions matching TRBD1. This CDR3 is 17 amino acids long. Trimming removed 0 bases from V and 0 bases from J; junction bases left unmatched: 6. Germline assignment: CDR1 SGHRS and CDR2 YFSETQ.

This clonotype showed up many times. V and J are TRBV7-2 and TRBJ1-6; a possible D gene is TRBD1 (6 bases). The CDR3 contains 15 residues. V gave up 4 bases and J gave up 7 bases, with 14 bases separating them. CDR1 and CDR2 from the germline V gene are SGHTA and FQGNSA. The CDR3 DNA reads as TGTGCCAGCAGCTCCCCCACCAGGGGAAATTCACCCCTCCACTTT. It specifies CASSSPTRGNSPLHF.

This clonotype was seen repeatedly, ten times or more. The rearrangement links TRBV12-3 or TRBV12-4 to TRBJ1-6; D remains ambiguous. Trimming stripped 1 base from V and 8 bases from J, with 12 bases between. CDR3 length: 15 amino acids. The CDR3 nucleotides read TGTGCCAGCAGTTTAGAGCAGGACGGGTATTCACCCCTCCACTTT. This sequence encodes CASSLEQDGYSPLHF.

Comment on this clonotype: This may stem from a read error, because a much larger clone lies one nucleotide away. CDR3 bases: TGTGCCAGCAGCTTACGGGACAGGGAGTACTATGGCTACACCTTC. This encodes CASSLRDREYYGYTF. The V and J genes are TRBV7-2 and TRBJ1-2; 9 bases fit TRBD1. The junction had 4 bases not matched to a gene; V was cut back by 2 bases and J by 3 bases. Germline CDR1 and CDR2: SGHTA and FQGNSA. The length of the CDR3 is 15 residues.

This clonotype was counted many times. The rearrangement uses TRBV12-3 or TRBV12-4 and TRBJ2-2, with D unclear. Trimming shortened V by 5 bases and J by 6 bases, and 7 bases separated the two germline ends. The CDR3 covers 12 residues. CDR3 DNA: TGTGCCAGCAGTCCTTTACCCGGGGAGCTGTTTTTT. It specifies CASSPLPGELFF.

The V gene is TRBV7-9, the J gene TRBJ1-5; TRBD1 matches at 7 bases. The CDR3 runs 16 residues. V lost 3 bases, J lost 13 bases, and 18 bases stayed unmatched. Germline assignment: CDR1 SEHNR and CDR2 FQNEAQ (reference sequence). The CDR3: CASSFSGGAPGILQHF. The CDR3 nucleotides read TGTGCCAGCAGCTTCTCAGGGGGGGCCCCGGGGATACTACAGCATTTT. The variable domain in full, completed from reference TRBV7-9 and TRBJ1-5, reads DTGVSQNPRHKITKRGQNVTFRCDPISEHNRLYWYRQTLGQGPEFLTYFQNEAQLEKSRLLSDRFSAERPKGSFSTLEIQRTEQGDSAMYLCASSFSGGAPGILQHFGDGTRLSIL.